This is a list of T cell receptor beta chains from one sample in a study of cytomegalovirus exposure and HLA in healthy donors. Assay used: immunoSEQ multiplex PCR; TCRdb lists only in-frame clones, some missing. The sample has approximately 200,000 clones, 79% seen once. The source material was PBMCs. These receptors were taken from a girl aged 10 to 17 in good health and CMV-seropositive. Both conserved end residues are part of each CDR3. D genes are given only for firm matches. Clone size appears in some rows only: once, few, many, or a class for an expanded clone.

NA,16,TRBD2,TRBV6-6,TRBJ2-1,CASSPSGGGSYNEQFF
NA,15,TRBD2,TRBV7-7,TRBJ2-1,CASSPSSGGRNEQFF
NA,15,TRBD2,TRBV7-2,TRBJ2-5,CASSRTSGGLETQYF
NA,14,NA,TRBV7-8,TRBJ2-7,CASSSPAGPGEQYF
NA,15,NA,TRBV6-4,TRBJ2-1,CASSYIAAGSNEQFF
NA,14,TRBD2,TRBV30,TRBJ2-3,CAWSRLAGTDTQYF
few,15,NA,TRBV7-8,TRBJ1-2,CASSLHQGPSYGYTF
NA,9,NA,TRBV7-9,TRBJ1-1,CSSSPFRGF
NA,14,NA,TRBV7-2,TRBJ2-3,CASSVNQGRYTQYF
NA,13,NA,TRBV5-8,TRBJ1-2,CASSPQKNHGYTF
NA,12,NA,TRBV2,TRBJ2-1,CASMDNYNEQFF